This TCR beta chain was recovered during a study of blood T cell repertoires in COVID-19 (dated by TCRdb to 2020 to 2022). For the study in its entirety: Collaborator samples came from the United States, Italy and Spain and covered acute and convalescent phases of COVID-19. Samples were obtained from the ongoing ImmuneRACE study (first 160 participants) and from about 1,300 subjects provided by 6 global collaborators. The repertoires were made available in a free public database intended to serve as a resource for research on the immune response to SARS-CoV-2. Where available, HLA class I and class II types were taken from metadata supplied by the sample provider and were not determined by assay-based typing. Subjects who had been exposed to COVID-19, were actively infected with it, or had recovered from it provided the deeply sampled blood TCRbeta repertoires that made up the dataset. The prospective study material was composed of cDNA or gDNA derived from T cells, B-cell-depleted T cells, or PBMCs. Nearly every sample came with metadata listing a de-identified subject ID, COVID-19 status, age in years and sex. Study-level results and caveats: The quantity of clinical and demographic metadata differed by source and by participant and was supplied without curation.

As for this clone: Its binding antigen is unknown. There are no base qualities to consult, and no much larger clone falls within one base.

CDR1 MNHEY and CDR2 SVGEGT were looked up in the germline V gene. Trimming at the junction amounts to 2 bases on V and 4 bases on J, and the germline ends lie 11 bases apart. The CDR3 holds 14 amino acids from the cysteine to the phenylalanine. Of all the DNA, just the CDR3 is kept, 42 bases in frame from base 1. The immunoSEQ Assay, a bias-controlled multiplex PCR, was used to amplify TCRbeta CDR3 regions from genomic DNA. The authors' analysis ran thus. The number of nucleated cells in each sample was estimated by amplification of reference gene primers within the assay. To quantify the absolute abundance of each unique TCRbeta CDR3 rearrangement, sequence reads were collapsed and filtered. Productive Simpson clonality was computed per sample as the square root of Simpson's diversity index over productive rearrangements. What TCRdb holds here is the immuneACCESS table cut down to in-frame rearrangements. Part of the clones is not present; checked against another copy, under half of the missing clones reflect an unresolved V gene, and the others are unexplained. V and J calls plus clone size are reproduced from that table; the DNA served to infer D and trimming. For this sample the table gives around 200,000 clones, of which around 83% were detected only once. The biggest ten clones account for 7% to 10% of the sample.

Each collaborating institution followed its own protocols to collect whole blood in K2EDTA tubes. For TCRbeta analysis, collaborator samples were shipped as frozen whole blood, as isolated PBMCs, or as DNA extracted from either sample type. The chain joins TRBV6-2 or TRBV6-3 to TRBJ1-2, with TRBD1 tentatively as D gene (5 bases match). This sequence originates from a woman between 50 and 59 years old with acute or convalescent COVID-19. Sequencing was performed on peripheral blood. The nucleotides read TGTGCCAGCAGTTACGGTGGGGGGTTCTATGGCTACACCTTC. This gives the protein CASSYGGGFYGYTF.